These 29 T cell receptor beta chains originate from one sample sequenced in a study of T cell responses to AZD1222 COVID-19 vaccine. Sequencing was performed with immunoSEQ multiplex PCR; in TCRdb, only in-frame clones are kept and a portion is missing. The data contain 90,000 to 150,000 clones, roughly nine tenths of them singletons. Material: peripheral blood, obtained on day 0 of AZD1222 vaccination. The receptors shown here come from an adult in good health.

With respect to this clone: The same CDR3 is also encoded by other DNA sequences in this sample. V is TRBV9 and J is TRBJ2-1; 7 bases align to TRBD2. The germline gives CDR1 SGDLS, CDR2 YYNGEE. The CDR3 covers 15 residues. The V segment lost 8 bases and the J segment 5 bases; nucleotides outside the gene matches: 13. Here the CDR3 reads CASSQGGLADNEQFF. The CDR3 DNA reads as TGTGCCAGTAGCCAAGGTGGCCTAGCGGACAATGAGCAGTTCTTC.

V is TRBV5-4 and J is TRBJ1-1; the match to TRBD1 covers 9 bases. From germline, CDR1 is SGHNT and CDR2 YYREEE (reference sequence). This CDR3 region has 12 residues. Germline trimming cut 2 bases from V and 11 bases from J; bases unmatched to any gene: 4. The CDR3 sequence is CASSLNRGLAFF. CDR3 sequence (DNA): TGTGCCAGCAGCTTAAACAGGGGGCTCGCTTTCTTT.

This clone was picked up a small number of times. V gene TRBV5-6 combines with J gene TRBJ1-2; 10 bases are a match to TRBD1. This CDR3 has 15 amino acids. The germline CDR1 and CDR2 sequences are SGHDT and YYEEEE. Unmatched junction bases numbered 6, after V lost 4 bases and J lost 3 bases. The CDR3 protein is CASSQGQGYYYGYTF. The CDR3 DNA is TGTGCCAGCAGCCAGGGACAGGGGTATTACTATGGCTACACCTTC.

V and J are TRBV6-5 and TRBJ1-2; maybe TRBD1 (5 bases). Trimming took off 6 bases at V and 5 bases at J, with 10 bases between the two ends. CDR1 is MNHEY and CDR2 is SVGAGI in the germline V gene. The CDR3 has 12 amino acids. CDR3 nucleotides: TGTGCCAGCAGAGACAGCCTTTATGGCTACACCTTC. Its translation is CASRDSLYGYTF.

The V gene is TRBV7-9, the J gene TRBJ1-1; tentatively, D is TRBD1 (5 bases). The germline V gene has CDR1 SEHNR and CDR2 FQNEAQ (reference sequence). V was clipped by 1 base and J by 5 bases, with 11 bases between them. The CDR3 totals 14 residues. CDR3 sequence (DNA): TGTGCCAGCAGCTTAGAACAGGCGGGGACTGAAGCTTTCTTT. Translation gives CASSLEQAGTEAFF.

The genes are TRBV19 and TRBJ1-3, with D uncertain. Germline V lookup: CDR1 LNHDA, CDR2 SQIVND (reference sequence). The CDR3 consists of 16 residues. V shed 4 bases and J shed 0 bases, with 13 bases lying between them. In DNA, the CDR3 is TGTGCCAGTAGTACTGGCGGACTCAGCTCTGGAAACACCATATATTTT. This sequence encodes CASSTGGLSSGNTIYF. Complete variable domain (other parts from reference TRBV19 and TRBJ1-3): DGGITQSPKYLFRKEGQNVTLSCEQNLNHDAMYWYRQDPGQGLRLIYYSQIVNDFQKGDIAEGYSVSREKKESFPLTVTSAQKNPTAFYLCASSTGGLSSGNTIYFGEGSWLTVV.

The chain is built from TRBV19 and TRBJ2-2; the D gene is possibly TRBD1 (6 bases). CDR3 length equals 16 residues. Germline assignment: CDR1 LNHDA and CDR2 SQIVND (reference sequence). The V end was cut by 3 bases, the J end by 6 bases, with 17 bases between. The CDR3 loop is CASSIPSSQGPGELFF. In DNA, the CDR3 is TGTGCCAGTAGTATCCCCTCCTCCCAGGGGCCCGGGGAGCTGTTTTTT.

The CDR3: CASSGRLAEGSYEQYF. Here the CDR3 DNA reads TGCGCCAGCAGCGGACGACTAGCGGAGGGGTCCTACGAGCAGTACTTC. V and J are TRBV5-1 and TRBJ2-7; TRBD2 agrees at 9 bases. From germline, CDR1 is SGHRS and CDR2 YFSETQ. Trimming removed 4 bases from V and 1 base from J; junction bases left unmatched: 9. This CDR3 is built from 16 residues.

The chain employs TRBV5-5 and TRBJ1-1; D call uncertain. CDR3 length equals 17 residues. V was shortened by 0 bases and J by 0 bases, with 15 bases between the two germline ends. Germline CDR1 is SGHKS and CDR2 is YYEKEE (reference sequence). Here the CDR3 DNA reads TGTGCCAGCAGCTTGGCGTGGAGCAGGAACATGAACACTGAAGCTTTCTTT. Translating gives CASSLAWSRNMNTEAFF. Drawing the rest from reference TRBV5-5 and TRBJ1-1, the complete variable domain is DAGVTQSPTHLIKTRGQQVTLRCSPISGHKSVSWYQQVLGQGPQFIFQYYEKEERGRGNFPDRFSARQFPNYSSELNVNALLLGDSALYLCASSLAWSRNMNTEAFFGQGTRLTVV.

The chain combines TRBV29-1 with TRBJ1-1; D uncertain. Trimming shortened V by 6 bases and J by 1 base, and 15 bases separated the two germline ends. CDR1 is SQVTM, CDR2 ANQGSEA, per germline. This CDR3 is 14 amino acids long. Written as DNA, the CDR3 is TGCAGCGTGGTTAGGGAGCACGGGAACACTGAAGCTTTCTTT. This translates into CSVVREHGNTEAFF.

The chain uses TRBV7-6 and TRBJ2-5; TRBD2 agrees at 10 bases. Trimming removed 0 bases from V and 2 bases from J; junction bases left unmatched: 6. This CDR3 contains 17 residues. CDR1 and CDR2 from the germline V gene are SGHVS and FNYEAQ. The CDR3 spells CASSLAGLALKQETQYF. For the CDR3, the DNA is TGTGCCAGCAGCTTAGCGGGACTAGCGCTTAAGCAAGAGACCCAGTACTTC.

This clone was detected a few times. The J gene is TRBJ2-7, the V gene TRBV18, with D perhaps TRBD1 (6 bases). CDR1 KGHSH and CDR2 LQKENI come from the germline V gene. Deletions cut 3 bases from V and 5 bases from J, with 11 bases between. This CDR3 contains 13 residues. Here the CDR3 DNA reads TGTGCCAGCTCACCTCAGGGGATCAACGAGCAGTACTTC. As protein: CASSPQGINEQYF.

The chain links TRBV6-1 to TRBJ1-5; D is uncertain. This CDR3 spans 16 amino acids. V lost 3 bases, J lost 1 base, and 13 bases lay in between. From germline, CDR1 is MNHNS and CDR2 SASEGT. CDR3 DNA sequence: TGTGCCAGCAGTGAGTCTACATCTACAAGCAATCAGCCCCAGCATTTT. It translates to CASSESTSTSNQPQHF.

As regards this clone: The same CDR3 arises from other DNA sequences in this sample as well. This chain joins TRBV11-3 and TRBJ1-3; 9 bases are a match to TRBD1. Germline assignment: CDR1 SGHNT and CDR2 YENEEA. There are 15 residues in the CDR3. Trimming at V came to 5 bases and at J to 4 bases, leaving 6 bases not matched to a gene. CDR3 nucleotides: TGTGCCAGCAGCCCGGGACAGGGCCCCGGAAACACCATATATTTT. It is translated as CASSPGQGPGNTIYF.

The chain joins TRBV7-3 to TRBJ2-1; tentative D call: TRBD2 (5 bases). Germline CDR1 is SGHTA and CDR2 is FQGTGA. The CDR3 spans 14 residues. Trimming pared 5 bases from V and 4 bases from J, leaving 12 bases between. DNA of the CDR3: TGTGCCAGCAGCATTAGTGGAGGATACAATGAGCAGTTCTTC. Translation: CASSISGGYNEQFF.

The rearrangement links TRBV5-1 to TRBJ1-2; the match to TRBD1 covers 10 bases. The ends lost 1 base at V and 6 bases at J; junction bases unmatched: 6. The CDR3 spans 15 residues. In germline, CDR1 is SGHRS, CDR2 YFSETQ. This CDR3 reads CASSLLAGTGDGYTF. DNA of the CDR3: TGCGCCAGCAGCTTGCTCGCGGGGACAGGGGATGGCTACACCTTC.

This clone was seen a handful of times. The V call is TRBV3-1 (or the pseudogene TRBV3-2), the J call TRBJ1-2; no definite D call. The CDR3 runs 12 residues. Between the trimmed V and J ends, which lost 4 bases and 10 bases, there was a span of 13 bases. CDR1 and CDR2 (germline): LGHDT, YNNKEL (reference sequence). CDR3 in amino acids: CASSPADGDYTF. In DNA, the CDR3 is TGTGCCAGCAGCCCCGCAGACGGTGACTACACCTTC.

This sequence joins TRBV5-4 and TRBJ2-7; 9 positions match TRBD2. The CDR3 is made up of 14 amino acids. CDR1 is SGHNT, CDR2 YYREEE, per germline (reference sequence). Trimming took 3 bases from V and 7 from J; bases not matched to a gene: 8. CDR3 bases: TGTGCCAGCAGCTCTAAGACTAGCGGCTTAGAGCAGTACTTC. It is translated as CASSSKTSGLEQYF.

The chain recombines TRBV7-2 with TRBJ2-2; tentative D call: TRBD1 (5 bases). The length of the CDR3 is 15 residues. Trimming removed 5 bases at V and 7 bases at J, with 17 bases between. Germline CDR1 reads SGHTA; CDR2 reads FQGNSA. The CDR3 DNA sequence: TGTGCCAGCAGCCCATCACGCAGGGAAGGCGGGGAGCTGTTTTTT. Amino acids: CASSPSRREGGELFF.

The chain carries TRBV5-4 and TRBJ1-4; 8 positions match TRBD1. CDR1 is SGHNT and CDR2 is YYREEE in the germline V gene (reference sequence). The CDR3 sequence is 14 residues long. V was clipped by 5 bases and J by 3 bases; unmatched bases: 3. This CDR3 is CASRNRGANEKLFF. CDR3 in DNA: TGTGCCAGCAGGAACAGGGGGGCTAATGAAAAACTGTTTTTT.

This sequence joins TRBV7-2 and TRBJ1-4, with a tentative D call TRBD1 (5 bases). CDR3 length: 13 amino acids. V dropped 8 bases and J dropped 5 bases, with 12 bases sitting between them. The germline CDR1 and CDR2 sequences are SGHTA and FQGNSA. Here the CDR3 reads CASSGRGNEKLFF. CDR3 DNA sequence: TGTGCCAGCTCTGGGAGGGGAAATGAAAAACTGTTTTTT.

V is TRBV5-5 and J is TRBJ1-1; perhaps TRBD1 as D (5 bases). Germline-derived CDR1 and CDR2 are SGHKS and YYEKEE (reference sequence). This CDR3 is 14 amino acids long. V was pared by 1 base and J by 1 base, with 8 bases between. For the CDR3, the DNA is TGTGCCAGCAGCTTGACAGGACAGAACACTGAAGCTTTCTTT. This codes for CASSLTGQNTEAFF.

V usage is TRBV29-1 and J usage is TRBJ2-7; D is uncertain. CDR1 is SQVTM and CDR2 is ANQGSEA in the germline V gene. The CDR3 contains 11 residues. V was clipped by 4 bases and J by 2 bases, with 6 bases between them. As DNA, the CDR3 is TGCAGCGTTGGAATTGCCTACGAGCAGTACTTC. The encoded protein is CSVGIAYEQYF.

This clone was seen just once. This chain joins TRBV28 and TRBJ1-5; the D gene is possibly TRBD1 (5 bases). Trimming removed 8 bases at V and 4 bases at J, with 9 bases between. The CDR3 is 12 residues long. Germline V lookup: CDR1 MDHEN, CDR2 SYDVKM. DNA of the CDR3: TGTGCCAGCCGGGGCCCAAATCAGCCCCAGCATTTT. Encoded protein: CASRGPNQPQHF. Full variable domain (outside the CDR3, taken from reference TRBV28 and TRBJ1-5): DVKVTQSSRYLVKRTGEKVFLECVQDMDHENMFWYRQDPGLGLRLIYFSYDVKMKEKGDIPEGYSVSREKKERFSLILESASTNQTSMYLCASRGPNQPQHFGDGTRLSIL.

The rearrangement joins TRBV28 to TRBJ1-4, with a tentative D call TRBD1 (6 bases). Trimming stripped 4 bases from V and 5 bases from J, with 14 bases between. Germline V CDR1 and CDR2: MDHEN, SYDVKM. The CDR3 totals 15 residues. Written as DNA, the CDR3 is TGTGCCAGCAGTTCAACAGGGAAACTAAATGAAAAACTGTTTTTT. Amino acids: CASSSTGKLNEKLFF.

V usage is TRBV27 and J usage is TRBJ1-1, with a weak D call TRBD1 (5 bases). The V and J ends lost 8 bases and 3 bases respectively, with 16 bases between them. This CDR3 is built from 14 residues. Germline V gene data show CDR1 as MNHEY and CDR2 as SMNVEV (reference sequence). The CDR3 reads CASRRRQWDTEAFF. CDR3 DNA: TGTGCCAGCCGCCGTCGACAGTGGGACACTGAAGCTTTCTTT.

The rearrangement joins TRBV10-3 to TRBJ2-4, with 14 bases aligning to TRBD2. This CDR3 has 16 residues. The trim removed 4 bases at V and 4 bases at J, leaving 3 bases unmatched. The V gene's germline CDR1 is ENHRY and CDR2 SYGVKD. The CDR3 spells CAISGGTSGSKNIQYF. The CDR3 coding sequence is TGTGCCATCAGTGGCGGGACTAGCGGGAGTAAAAACATTCAGTACTTC.

V usage is TRBV6-5 and J usage is TRBJ1-1, with a weak D call TRBD1 (5 bases). V was clipped by 4 bases and J by 5 bases, with 14 bases between them. The CDR3 spans 14 residues. CDR1 is MNHEY, CDR2 SVGAGI, per germline. The CDR3: CASSSSGTWTEAFF. The CDR3, as DNA: TGTGCCAGCAGTTCTTCCGGGACTTGGACTGAAGCTTTCTTT.

This sequence joins TRBV7-2 and TRBJ2-1; maybe TRBD1 (6 bases). With 2 bases removed from V and 0 bases from J, the gap between germline ends came to 8 bases. From germline, CDR1 is SGHTA and CDR2 FQGNSA. This CDR3 is built from 15 residues. The CDR3 DNA follows: TGTGCCAGCAGCTTAACAGGGAACTCCTACAATGAGCAGTTCTTC. Translation: CASSLTGNSYNEQFF.